This T cell receptor (beta chain) stems from a study of response to subunit inactivated influenza vaccine. MiXCR was run by TCRdb on the RT-PCR reads, yielding one entry per CDR3 protein. The table includes hundreds of thousands of distinct CDR3 sequences, under 20% detected once. This clonotype was observed a few times. Its target is unknown. General study points: Each seasonal flu vaccination may recruit only limited new T cells, authors suggested.

The TCR comes from a man aged 45-60 years who received an inactivated influenza vaccine. Sequencing was performed on PBMCs from blood, taken roughly 5 days after vaccination.

CDR3 nucleotides: TGTGCCACCAGTGATCCGGGGTCAACTAATGAAAAACTGTTTTTT. It is translated as CATSDPGSTNEKLFF. The chain uses TRBV24-1 and TRBJ1-4; D remains unclear. V gave up 3 bases and J gave up 0 bases, with 7 bases separating them. CDR3 size: 15 residues. Germline CDR1 is KGHDR and CDR2 is SFDVKD.